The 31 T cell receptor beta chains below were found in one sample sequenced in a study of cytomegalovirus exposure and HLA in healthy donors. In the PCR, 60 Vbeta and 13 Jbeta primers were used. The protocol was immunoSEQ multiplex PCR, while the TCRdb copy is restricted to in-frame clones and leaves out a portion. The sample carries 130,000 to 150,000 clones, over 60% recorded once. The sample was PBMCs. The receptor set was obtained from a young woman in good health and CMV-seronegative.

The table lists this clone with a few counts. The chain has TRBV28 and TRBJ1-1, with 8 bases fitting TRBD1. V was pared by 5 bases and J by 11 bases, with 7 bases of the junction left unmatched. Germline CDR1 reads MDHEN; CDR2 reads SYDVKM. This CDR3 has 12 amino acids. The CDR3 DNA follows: TGTGCCAGCAGTCTAGGACAGGGCGGCGCTTTCTTT. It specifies CASSLGQGGAFF.

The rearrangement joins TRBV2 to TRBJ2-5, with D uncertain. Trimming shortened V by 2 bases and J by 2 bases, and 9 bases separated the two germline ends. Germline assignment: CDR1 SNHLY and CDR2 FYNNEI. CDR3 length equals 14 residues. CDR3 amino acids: CASSEYQAQETQYF. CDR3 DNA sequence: TGTGCCAGCAGTGAATACCAGGCACAAGAGACCCAGTACTTC.

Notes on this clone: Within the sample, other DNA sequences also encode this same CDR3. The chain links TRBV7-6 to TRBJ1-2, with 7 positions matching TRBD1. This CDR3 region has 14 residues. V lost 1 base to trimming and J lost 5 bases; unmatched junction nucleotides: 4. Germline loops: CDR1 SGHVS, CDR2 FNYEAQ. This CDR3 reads CASSLDPGGYGYTF. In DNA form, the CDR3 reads TGTGCCAGCAGCTTAGACCCAGGGGGTTATGGCTACACCTTC.

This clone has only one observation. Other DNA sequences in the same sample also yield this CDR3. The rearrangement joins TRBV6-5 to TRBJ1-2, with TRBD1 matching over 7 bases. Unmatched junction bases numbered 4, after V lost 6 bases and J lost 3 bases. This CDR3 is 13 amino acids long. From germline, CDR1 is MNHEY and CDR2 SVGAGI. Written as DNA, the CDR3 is TGTGCCAGCAGCCTCGGGACAGACTATGGCTACACCTTC. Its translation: CASSLGTDYGYTF.

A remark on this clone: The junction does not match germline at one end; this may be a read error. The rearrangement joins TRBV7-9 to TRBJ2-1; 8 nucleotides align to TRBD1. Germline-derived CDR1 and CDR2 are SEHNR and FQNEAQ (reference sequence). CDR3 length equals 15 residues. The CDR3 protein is CSSSLTGGSYNEQFF. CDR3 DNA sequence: TGTTCCAGCAGCTTAACAGGGGGCTCCTACAATGAGCAGTTCTTC.

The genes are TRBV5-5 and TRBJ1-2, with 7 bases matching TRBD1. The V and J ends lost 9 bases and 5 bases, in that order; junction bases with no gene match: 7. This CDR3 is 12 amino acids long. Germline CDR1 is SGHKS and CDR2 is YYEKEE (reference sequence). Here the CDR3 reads CATSQGRYGYTF. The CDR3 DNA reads TGTGCCACTTCACAGGGGCGGTATGGCTACACCTTC.

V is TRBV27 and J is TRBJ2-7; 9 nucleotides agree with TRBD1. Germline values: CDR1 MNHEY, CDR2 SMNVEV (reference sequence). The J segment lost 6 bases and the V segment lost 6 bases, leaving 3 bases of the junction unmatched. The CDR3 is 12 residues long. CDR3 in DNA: TGTGCCAGCAGGGACAGGGGTCCCGAGCAGTACTTC. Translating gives CASRDRGPEQYF.

CDR3 bases: TGCGCCAGCAGCTTACAGGGAACTGGAAACACCATATATTTT. This gives the protein CASSLQGTGNTIYF. The chain links TRBV5-1 to TRBJ1-3; D perhaps matches TRBD1 (6 bases). Germline values: CDR1 SGHRS, CDR2 YFSETQ. V was cut by 2 bases and J by 2 bases, with 8 bases left in between. This CDR3 has 14 residues.

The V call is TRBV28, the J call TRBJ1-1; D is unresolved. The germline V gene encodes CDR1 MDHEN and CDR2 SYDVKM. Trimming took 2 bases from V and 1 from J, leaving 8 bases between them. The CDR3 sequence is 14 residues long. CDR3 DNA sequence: TGTGCCAGCAGTTTAAGTTCAGGGAACACTGAAGCTTTCTTT. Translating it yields CASSLSSGNTEAFF.

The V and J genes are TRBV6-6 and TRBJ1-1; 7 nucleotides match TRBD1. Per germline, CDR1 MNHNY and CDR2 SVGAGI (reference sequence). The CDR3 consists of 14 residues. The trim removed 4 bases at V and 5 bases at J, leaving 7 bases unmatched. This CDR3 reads CASSFPGTATEAFF. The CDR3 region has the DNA TGTGCCAGCAGTTTTCCCGGGACAGCAACTGAAGCTTTCTTT.

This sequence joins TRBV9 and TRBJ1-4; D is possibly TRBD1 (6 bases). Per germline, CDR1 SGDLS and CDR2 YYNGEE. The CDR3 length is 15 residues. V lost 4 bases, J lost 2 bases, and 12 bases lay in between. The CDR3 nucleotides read TGTGCCAGCAGCCCGAACAGGGTGACTAATGAAAAACTGTTTTTT. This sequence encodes CASSPNRVTNEKLFF.

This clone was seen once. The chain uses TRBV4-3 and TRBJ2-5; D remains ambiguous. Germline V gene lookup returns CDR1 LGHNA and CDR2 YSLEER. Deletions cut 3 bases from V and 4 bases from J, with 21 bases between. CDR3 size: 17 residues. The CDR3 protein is CASSQNHEILNRETQYF. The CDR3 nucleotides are TGCGCCAGCAGCCAGAACCATGAAATCCTAAACCGAGAGACCCAGTACTTC.

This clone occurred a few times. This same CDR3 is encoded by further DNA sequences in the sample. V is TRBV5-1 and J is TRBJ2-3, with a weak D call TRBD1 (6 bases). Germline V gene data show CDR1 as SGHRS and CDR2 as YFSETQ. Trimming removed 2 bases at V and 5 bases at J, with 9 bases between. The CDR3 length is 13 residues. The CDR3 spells CASSFPGEDTQYF. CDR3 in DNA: TGCGCCAGCAGCTTTCCAGGGGAAGATACGCAGTATTTT.

The DNA of the CDR3 is TGTGCCAGCAGCTCCCCGTTGGACAGGTCCCAATCCTACGAGCAGTACTTC. Its translation: CASSSPLDRSQSYEQYF. V usage is TRBV7-8 and J usage is TRBJ2-7; TRBD1 matches at 7 bases. Germline CDR1 is SGHVS and CDR2 is FQNEAQ. J lost 1 base, V lost 4 bases, and 13 bases had no gene match. CDR3 length: 17 amino acids.

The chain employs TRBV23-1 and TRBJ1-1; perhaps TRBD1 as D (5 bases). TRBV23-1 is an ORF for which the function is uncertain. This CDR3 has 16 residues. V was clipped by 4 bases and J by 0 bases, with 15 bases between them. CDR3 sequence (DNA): TGCGCCAGCAGTCTGGTGGGGCAGGGAATGAACACTGAAGCTTTCTTT. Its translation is CASSLVGQGMNTEAFF.

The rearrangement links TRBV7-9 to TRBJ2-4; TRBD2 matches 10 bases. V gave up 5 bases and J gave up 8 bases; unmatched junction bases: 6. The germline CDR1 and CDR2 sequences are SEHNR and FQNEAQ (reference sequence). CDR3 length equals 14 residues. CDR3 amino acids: CASSPSSGRDIQYF. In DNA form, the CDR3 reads TGTGCCAGCAGCCCCTCTAGCGGGAGAGACATTCAGTACTTC.

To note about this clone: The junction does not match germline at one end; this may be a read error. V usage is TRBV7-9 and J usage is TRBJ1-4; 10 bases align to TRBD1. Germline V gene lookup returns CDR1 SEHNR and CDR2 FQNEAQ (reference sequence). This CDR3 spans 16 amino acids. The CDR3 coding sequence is TGTTCCAGCAGCTTAGCCTCGGGACAGGGGTTGGAAAAACTGTTTTTT. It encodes CSSSLASGQGLEKLFF.

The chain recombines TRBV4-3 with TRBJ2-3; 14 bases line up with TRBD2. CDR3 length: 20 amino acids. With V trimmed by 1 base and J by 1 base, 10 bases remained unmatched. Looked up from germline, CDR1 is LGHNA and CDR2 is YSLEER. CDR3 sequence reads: CASSQGLAGGGGYGTDTQYF. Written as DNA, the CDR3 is TGCGCCAGCAGCCAAGGACTAGCGGGAGGGGGGGGCTACGGCACAGATACGCAGTATTTT.

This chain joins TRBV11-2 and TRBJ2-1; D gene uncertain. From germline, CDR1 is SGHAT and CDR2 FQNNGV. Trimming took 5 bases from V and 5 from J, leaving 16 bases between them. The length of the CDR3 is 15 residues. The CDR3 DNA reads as TGTGCCAGCAGCAACAGAGAGAGTTACCACAATGAGCAGTTCTTC. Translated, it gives CASSNRESYHNEQFF.

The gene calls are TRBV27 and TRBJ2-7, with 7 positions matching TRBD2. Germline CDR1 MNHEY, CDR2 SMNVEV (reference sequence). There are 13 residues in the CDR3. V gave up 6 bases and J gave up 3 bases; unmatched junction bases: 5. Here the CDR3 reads CASRSTSDYEQYV. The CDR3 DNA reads TGTGCCAGCAGAAGTACTAGCGACTACGAGCAGTACGTC.

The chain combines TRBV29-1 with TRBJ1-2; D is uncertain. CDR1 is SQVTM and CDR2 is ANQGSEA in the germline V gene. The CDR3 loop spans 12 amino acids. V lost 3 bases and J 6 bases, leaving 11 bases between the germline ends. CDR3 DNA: TGCAGCGTTGACGCCTCTTACAATGGCTACACCTTC. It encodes CSVDASYNGYTF.

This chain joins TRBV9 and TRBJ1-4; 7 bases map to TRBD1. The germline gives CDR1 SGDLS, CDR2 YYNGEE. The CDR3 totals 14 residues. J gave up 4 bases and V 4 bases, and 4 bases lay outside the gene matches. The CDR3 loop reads CASSPDRDNEKLFF. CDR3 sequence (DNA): TGTGCCAGCAGCCCCGACAGGGATAATGAAAAACTGTTTTTT.

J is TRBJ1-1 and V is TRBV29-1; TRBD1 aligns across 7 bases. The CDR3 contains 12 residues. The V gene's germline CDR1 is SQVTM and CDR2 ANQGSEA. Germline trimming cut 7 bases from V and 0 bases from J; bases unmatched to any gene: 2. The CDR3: CSGGQMNTEAFF. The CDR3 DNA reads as TGCAGCGGGGGACAGATGAACACTGAAGCTTTCTTT.

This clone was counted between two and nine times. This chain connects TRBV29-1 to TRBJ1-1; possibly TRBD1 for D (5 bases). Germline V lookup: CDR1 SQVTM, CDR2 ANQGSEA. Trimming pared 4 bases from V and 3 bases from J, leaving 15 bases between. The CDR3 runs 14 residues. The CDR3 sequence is CSVGEGLGYTEAFF. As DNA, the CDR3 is TGCAGCGTTGGAGAGGGGCTCGGGTACACTGAAGCTTTCTTT.

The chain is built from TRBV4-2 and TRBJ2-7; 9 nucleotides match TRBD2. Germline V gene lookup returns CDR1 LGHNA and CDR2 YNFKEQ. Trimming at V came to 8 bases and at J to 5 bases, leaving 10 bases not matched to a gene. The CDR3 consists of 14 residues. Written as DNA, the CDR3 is TGTGCCAGCCGCATGCGGGGGGGCCGGGACGAGCAGTACTTC. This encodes CASRMRGGRDEQYF.

CDR3 amino acids: CASGLVISRLAGRNNEQFF. Written as DNA, the CDR3 is TGTGCTAGTGGTTTGGTAATCTCCAGACTAGCGGGACGTAACAATGAGCAGTTCTTC. J is TRBJ2-1 and V is TRBV12-5, with TRBD2 identical over 11 bases. Germline CDR1 reads LGHNT; CDR2 reads FRNRAP. This CDR3 spans 19 amino acids. The V segment lost 0 bases and the J segment 5 bases; nucleotides outside the gene matches: 12.

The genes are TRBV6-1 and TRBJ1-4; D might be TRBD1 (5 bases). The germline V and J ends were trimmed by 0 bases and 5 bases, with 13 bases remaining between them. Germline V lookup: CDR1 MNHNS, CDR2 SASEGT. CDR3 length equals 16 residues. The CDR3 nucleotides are TGTGCCAGCAGTGAAGCGCCAGGGCCCCTCAATGAAAAACTGTTTTTT. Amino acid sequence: CASSEAPGPLNEKLFF.

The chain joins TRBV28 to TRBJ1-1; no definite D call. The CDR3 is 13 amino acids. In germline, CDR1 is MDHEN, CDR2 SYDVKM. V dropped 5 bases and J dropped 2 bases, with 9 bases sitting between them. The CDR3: CASSPLPNTEAFF. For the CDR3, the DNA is TGTGCCAGCAGTCCACTTCCAAACACTGAAGCTTTCTTT.

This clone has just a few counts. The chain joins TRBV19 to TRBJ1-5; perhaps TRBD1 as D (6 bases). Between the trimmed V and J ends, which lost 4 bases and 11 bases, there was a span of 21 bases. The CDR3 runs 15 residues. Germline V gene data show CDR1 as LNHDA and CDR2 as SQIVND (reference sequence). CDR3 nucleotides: TGTGCCAGTAGTAGCCGGGACACGGCCTTTGCGGCCCAGCATTTT. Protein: CASSSRDTAFAAQHF.

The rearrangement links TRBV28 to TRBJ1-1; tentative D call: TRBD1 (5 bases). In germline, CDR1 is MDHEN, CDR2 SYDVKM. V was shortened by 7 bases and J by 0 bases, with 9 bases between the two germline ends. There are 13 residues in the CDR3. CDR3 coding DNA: TGTGCCAGCAAAGACAGCTTGAACACTGAAGCTTTCTTT. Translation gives CASKDSLNTEAFF.

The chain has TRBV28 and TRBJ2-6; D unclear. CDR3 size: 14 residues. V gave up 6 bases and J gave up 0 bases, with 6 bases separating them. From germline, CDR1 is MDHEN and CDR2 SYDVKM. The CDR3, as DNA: TGTGCCAGCAGCGGTTACTCTGGGGCCAACGTCCTGACTTTC. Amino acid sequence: CASSGYSGANVLTF. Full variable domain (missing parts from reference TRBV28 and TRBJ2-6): DVKVTQSSRYLVKRTGEKVFLECVQDMDHENMFWYRQDPGLGLRLIYFSYDVKMKEKGDIPEGYSVSREKKERFSLILESASTNQTSMYLCASSGYSGANVLTFGAGSRLTVL.